This T cell receptor (beta chain) was retrieved from a study of response to subunit inactivated influenza vaccine. The CDR3 runs 16 residues. Germline V gene lookup returns CDR1 SGHTA and CDR2 FQGNSA. Trimming pared 0 bases from V and 10 bases from J, leaving 19 bases between. Study results and limitations: It was suggested by the authors that few new T cells are recruited by each seasonal influenza vaccination.

TCRdb re-analysed the RT-PCR reads in MiXCR, keeping a single row per CDR3 protein. The sample lists approximately 730,000 distinct CDR3 sequences, more than 11% occurring once. About this clonotype itself: The antigen remains undetermined.

The chain joins TRBV7-2 to TRBJ2-1; possibly TRBD1 or TRBD2 for D (6 bases each). The TCR comes from a man over 45 who received an inactivated influenza vaccine. Source: PBMCs from blood, taken 14 days before vaccination. DNA of the CDR3: TGTGCCAGCAGCTTAGCTGGGGGGCCTTTGCCCCGGGAGCAGTTCTTC. Translated, it gives CASSLAGGPLPREQFF.